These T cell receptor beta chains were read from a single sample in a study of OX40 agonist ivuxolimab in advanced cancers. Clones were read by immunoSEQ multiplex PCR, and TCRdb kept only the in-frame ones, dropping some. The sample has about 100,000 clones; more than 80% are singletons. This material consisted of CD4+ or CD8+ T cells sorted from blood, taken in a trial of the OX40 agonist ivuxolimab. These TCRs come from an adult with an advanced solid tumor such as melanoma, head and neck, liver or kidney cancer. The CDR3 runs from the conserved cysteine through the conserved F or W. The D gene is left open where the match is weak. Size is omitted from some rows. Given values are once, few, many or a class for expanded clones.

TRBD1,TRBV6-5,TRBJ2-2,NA,TGTGCCAGCAGACCCGACAGGGCGAACACCGGGGAGCTGTTTTTT,CASRPDRANTGELFF
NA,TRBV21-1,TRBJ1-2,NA,TGTGCCACCTTTTGTACGGGTGACTATGGCTACACCTTC,CATFCTGDYGYTF
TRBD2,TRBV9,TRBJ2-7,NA,TGTGCCAGCAGGCCGGGCGGGAGCTACGAGCAGTACTTC,CASRPGGSYEQYF
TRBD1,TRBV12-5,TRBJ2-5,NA,TGTGCTAGCGCTGTAGGGCAACCCGCAGGGGGGACCCAGTACTTC,CASAVGQPAGGTQYF
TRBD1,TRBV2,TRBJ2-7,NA,TGTGCCAGCAGTAACAGGGGGGACGAGCAGTACTTC,CASSNRGDEQYF
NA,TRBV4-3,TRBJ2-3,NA,TGCGCCAGCAGCCAAGACGGGCGAAGGGAGGATACGCAGTATTTT,CASSQDGRREDTQYF
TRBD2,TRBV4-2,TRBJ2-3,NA,TGTGCCAGCAGCCACGGACTAGCGGGGGGCCACGGCACAGATACGCAGTATTTT,CASSHGLAGGHGTDTQYF
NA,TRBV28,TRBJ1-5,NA,TGTGCCAGCAGGCAGGATAGCAATCAGCCCCAGCATTTT,CASRQDSNQPQHF
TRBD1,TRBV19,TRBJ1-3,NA,TGTGCCAGTAGTCCCCAGACAGGGGGAGCTGGAAACACCATATATTTT,CASSPQTGGAGNTIYF
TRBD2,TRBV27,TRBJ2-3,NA,TGTGCCAGCAGTGAATTGACTAGCGGGCTTTCTAGCACAGATACGCAGTATTTT,CASSELTSGLSSTDTQYF
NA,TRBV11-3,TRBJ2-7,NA,TGTGCCAGCAGCCCCGACCCGGGACGCCCCTACGAGCAGTACTTC,CASSPDPGRPYEQYF
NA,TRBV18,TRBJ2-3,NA,TGTGCCAGCTCACCACAGGTCCCAGATACGCAGTATTTT,CASSPQVPDTQYF
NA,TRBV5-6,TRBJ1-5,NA,TGTGCCAGCAGCTTAGGCGATGGGGTATTGGGGCATCAGCCCCAGCATTTT,CASSLGDGVLGHQPQHF
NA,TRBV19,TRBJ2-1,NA,TGTGCCAGTAACGGCCAACACCCCAATCGGGGTGAGCAGTTCTTC,CASNGQHPNRGEQFF
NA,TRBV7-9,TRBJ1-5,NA,TGTGCCAGCAGCTTAACGGAGGGACCCAATCAGCCCCAGCATTTT,CASSLTEGPNQPQHF
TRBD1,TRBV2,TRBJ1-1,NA,TGTGCCAGCAGCCGGACAGGCTTGATGAACACTGAAGCTTTCTTT,CASSRTGLMNTEAFF
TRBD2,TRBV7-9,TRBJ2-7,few,TGTGCCAGCAGCTTCGGGACTAGCGGTTACGAGCAGTACTTC,CASSFGTSGYEQYF
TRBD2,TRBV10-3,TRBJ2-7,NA,TGTGCCATCAGTGCGAGTAGCGGGAAATACGAGCAGTACTTC,CAISASSGKYEQYF
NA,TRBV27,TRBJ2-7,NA,TGTGCCAGCAGTTTATCCCCCGAACTCGGGCAGTACTTC,CASSLSPELGQYF
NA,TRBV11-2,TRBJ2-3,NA,TGTGCCAGCAGCGTCAATAGCGGAATGAGGGATACGCAGTATTTT,CASSVNSGMRDTQYF
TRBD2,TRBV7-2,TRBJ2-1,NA,TGTGCCAGCAGCTTGGGACTAGCGGGGAATGAGCAGTTCTTC,CASSLGLAGNEQFF
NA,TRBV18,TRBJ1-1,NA,TGTGCCAGCTCACCACTCGACAGCATGAACACTGAAGCTTTCTTT,CASSPLDSMNTEAFF
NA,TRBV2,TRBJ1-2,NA,TGTGCCAGCCGTACAGGAACTAACTATGGCTACACCTTC,CASRTGTNYGYTF
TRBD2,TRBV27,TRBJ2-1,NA,TGTGCCAGCAGTCCGGGACTAGCGGGATCTCATGAGCAGTTCTTC,CASSPGLAGSHEQFF
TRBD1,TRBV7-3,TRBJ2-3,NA,TGTGCCAGCAGGGGGACAGACACAGATACGCAGTATTTT,CASRGTDTDTQYF
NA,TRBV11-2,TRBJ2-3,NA,TGTGCCAGCAGCTTTAGTCGCACAGATACGCAGTATTTT,CASSFSRTDTQYF
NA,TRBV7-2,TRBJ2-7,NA,TGTGCCAGCAGTAGGGACTTCTACGAGCAGTACTTC,CASSRDFYEQYF
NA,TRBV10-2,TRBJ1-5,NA,TGCGCCAGCAGTGAACAGGGCCATCAGCCCCAGCATTTT,CASSEQGHQPQHF
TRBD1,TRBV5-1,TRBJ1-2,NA,TGCGCCAGCAGCCGGACAGGGGATGGCTACACCTTC,CASSRTGDGYTF
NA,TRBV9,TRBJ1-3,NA,TGTGCCAGCAGCCCCGCCCCGGACCAGAGCTCTGGAAACACCATATATTTT,CASSPAPDQSSGNTIYF
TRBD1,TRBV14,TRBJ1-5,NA,TGTGCCACCTCTACAGGGGGCGATATTTGGGCCAATCAGCCCCAGCATTTT,CATSTGGDIWANQPQHF
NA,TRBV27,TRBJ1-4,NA,TGTGCCAGCAGTCGGCTGTACGATGAAAAACTGTTTTTT,CASSRLYDEKLFF
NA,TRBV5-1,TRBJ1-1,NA,TGCGCCAGCAGCTTGGAAGCACAGAGCGAAGCTTTCTTT,CASSLEAQSEAFF
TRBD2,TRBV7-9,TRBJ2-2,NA,TGTGCCAGCAGCTCCCAAGCGGGATGGACCGGGGAGCTGTTTTTT,CASSSQAGWTGELFF
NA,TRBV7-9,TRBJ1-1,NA,TGTGCCAGCAGCTTAGAACGGGAGTGGCACTTTGGGACTGAAGCTTTCTTT,CASSLEREWHFGTEAFF
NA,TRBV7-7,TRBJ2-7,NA,TGTGCCAGCAAGTACCCCACCTACGAGCAGTACTTC,CASKYPTYEQYF
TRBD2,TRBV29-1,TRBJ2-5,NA,TGCAGCGTTGAGCTAGCGGGAAACCAAGAGACCCAGTACTTC,CSVELAGNQETQYF
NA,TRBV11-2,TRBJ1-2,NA,TGTGCCAGCAGCCCCAATGGGGGGGTTGGAGGCTACACCTTC,CASSPNGGVGGYTF
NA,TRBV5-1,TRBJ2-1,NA,TGCGCCAGCAGCCCCGAAGGTTTGGATGAGCAGTTCTTC,CASSPEGLDEQFF
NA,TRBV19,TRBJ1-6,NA,TGTGCCAGTAGTATATCAGGACCCCTCCACTTT,CASSISGPLHF